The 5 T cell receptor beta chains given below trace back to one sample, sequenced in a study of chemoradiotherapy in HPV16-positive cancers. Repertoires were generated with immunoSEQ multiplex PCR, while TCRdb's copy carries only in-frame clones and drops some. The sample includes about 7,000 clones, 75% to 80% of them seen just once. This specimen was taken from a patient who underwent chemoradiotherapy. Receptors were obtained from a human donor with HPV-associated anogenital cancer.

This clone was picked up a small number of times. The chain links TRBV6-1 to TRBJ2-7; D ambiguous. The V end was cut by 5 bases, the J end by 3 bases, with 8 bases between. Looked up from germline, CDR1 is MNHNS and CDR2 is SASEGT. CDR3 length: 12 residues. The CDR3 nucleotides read TGTGCCAGCAGTTGGACGGACTACGAGCAGTACTTC. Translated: CASSWTDYEQYF.

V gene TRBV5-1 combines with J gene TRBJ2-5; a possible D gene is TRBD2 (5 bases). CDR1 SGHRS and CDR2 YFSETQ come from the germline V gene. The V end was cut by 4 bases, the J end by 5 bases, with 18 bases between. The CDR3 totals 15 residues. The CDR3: CASSPHGERGETQYF. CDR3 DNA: TGCGCCAGCAGCCCTCACGGAGAACGAGGGGAGACCCAGTACTTC.

The CDR3 sequence: CASSLGWETEAFF. CDR3 DNA sequence: TGCGCCAGCAGCTTGGGGTGGGAAACTGAAGCTTTCTTT. The gene calls are TRBV5-1 and TRBJ1-1; D is undetermined. The germline gives CDR1 SGHRS, CDR2 YFSETQ. The length of the CDR3 is 13 residues. The germline V and J ends were trimmed by 0 bases and 5 bases, with 8 bases remaining between them.

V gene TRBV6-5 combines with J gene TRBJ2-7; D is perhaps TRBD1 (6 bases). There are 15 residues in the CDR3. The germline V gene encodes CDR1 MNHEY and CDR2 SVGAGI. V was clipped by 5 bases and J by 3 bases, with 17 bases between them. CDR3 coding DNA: TGTGCCAGCAGTCTCAACAGGGTGCTAGTCTACGAGCAGTACTTC. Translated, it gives CASSLNRVLVYEQYF.

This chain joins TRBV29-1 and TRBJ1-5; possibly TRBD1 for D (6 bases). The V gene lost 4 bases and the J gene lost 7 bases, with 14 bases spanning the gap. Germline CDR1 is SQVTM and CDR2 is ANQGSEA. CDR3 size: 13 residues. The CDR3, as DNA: TGCAGCGTTGGTACAGGGCCAGGACAGCCCCAGCATTTT. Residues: CSVGTGPGQPQHF.